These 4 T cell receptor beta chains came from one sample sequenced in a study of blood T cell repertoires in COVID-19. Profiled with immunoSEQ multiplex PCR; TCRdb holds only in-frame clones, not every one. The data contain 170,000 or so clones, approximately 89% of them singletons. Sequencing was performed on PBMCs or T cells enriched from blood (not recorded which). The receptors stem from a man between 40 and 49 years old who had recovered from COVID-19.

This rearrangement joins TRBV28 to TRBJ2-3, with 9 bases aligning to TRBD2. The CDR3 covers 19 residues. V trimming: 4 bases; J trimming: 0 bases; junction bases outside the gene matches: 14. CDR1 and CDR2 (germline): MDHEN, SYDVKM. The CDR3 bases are TGTGCCAGCAGTTCGATAAAATTTCCGGGACTAGCTAGCACAGATACGCAGTATTTT. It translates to CASSSIKFPGLASTDTQYF.

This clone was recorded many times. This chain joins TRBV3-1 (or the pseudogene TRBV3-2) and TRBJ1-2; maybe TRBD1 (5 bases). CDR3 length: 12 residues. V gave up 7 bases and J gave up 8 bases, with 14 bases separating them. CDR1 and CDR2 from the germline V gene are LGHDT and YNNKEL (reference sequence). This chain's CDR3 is CASTYRGEGYTF. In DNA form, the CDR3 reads TGTGCCAGCACCTACCGGGGGGAGGGCTACACCTTC.

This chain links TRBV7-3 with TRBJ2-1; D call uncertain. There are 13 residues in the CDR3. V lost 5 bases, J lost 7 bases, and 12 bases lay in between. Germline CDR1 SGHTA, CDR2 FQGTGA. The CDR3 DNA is TGTGCCAGCAGCACCTCTCTCGGGAATGAGCAGTTCTTC. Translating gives CASSTSLGNEQFF.

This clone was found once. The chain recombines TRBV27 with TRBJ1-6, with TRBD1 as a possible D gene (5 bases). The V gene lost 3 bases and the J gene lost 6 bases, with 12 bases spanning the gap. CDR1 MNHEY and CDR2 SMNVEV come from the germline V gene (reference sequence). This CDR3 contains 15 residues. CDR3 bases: TGTGCCAGCAGTTTGGCGGGGGAGTTTAATTCACCCCTCCACTTT. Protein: CASSLAGEFNSPLHF.